This note documents a single TCR beta chain sequence. The repertoire was sequenced with immunoSEQ multiplex PCR; TCRdb's copy has only in-frame clones and lacks some. The data hold 200,000 to 250,000 clones, with 88% observed a single time. This record belongs to a study of blood T cell repertoires in COVID-19. Study summary: PBMCs, B-cell-depleted T cells, or T cells were the source of the cDNA or gDNA that made up the material.

V lost 6 bases, J lost 6 bases, and 6 bases stayed unmatched. Germline CDR1 LNHNV, CDR2 YYDKDF (reference sequence). This CDR3 comprises 15 residues. The TCR originated in a woman aged 60-75 years with acute or convalescent COVID-19. The chain carries TRBV15 and TRBJ2-3; 13 bases align to TRBD2. Sequenced: peripheral blood. The chain's CDR3 is CATSRLAGGMDTQYF. The CDR3 coding sequence is TGTGCCACCAGTAGACTAGCGGGGGGTATGGATACGCAGTATTTT.